This T cell receptor (beta chain) derives from a study of blood T cells in healthy people across ages. This clonotype came up a few times. One end of the junction varies from germline; a read error may be responsible. The use of a sample-barcoded 5' primer and a J-beta primer mix characterized a second PCR of about 6 to 12 cycles. Carrying 12 random nucleotides, a template-switch adaptor labeled each individual cDNA molecule. TCRdb redid the calling of the 5' RACE reads with MiXCR, one entry per CDR3 protein. The sample contains about 290,000 distinct CDR3 sequences, about 25% of which appear only once. CDR1 is SGHTA and CDR2 is FQGNSA in the germline V gene. CDR3 size: 15 residues.

The sequence was collected from a woman in her 70s in good health. The V and J genes are TRBV7-2 and TRBJ2-1; a weak D match, TRBD2 (5 bases). Sequencing was done on a sample of blood. The CDR3 region is CASTQVGRVGNGQFF. The DNA of the CDR3 is TGTGCCAGCACCCAAGTGGGGAGAGTGGGCAATGGGCAGTTCTTC.